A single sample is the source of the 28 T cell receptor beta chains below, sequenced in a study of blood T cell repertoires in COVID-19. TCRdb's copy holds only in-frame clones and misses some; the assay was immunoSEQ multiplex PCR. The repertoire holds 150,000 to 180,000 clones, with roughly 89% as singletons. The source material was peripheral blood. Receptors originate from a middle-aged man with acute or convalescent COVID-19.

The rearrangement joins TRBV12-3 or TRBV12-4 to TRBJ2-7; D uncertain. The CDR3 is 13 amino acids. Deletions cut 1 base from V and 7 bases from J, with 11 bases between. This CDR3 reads CASSLGWKREQYV. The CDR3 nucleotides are TGTGCCAGCAGTTTAGGGTGGAAGAGGGAGCAGTACGTC.

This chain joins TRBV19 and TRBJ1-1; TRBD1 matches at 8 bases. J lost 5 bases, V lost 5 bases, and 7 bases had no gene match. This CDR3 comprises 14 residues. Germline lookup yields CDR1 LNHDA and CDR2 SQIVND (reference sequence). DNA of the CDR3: TGTGCCAGTAGTCAAGACAGGGGACTGACTGAAGCTTTCTTT. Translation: CASSQDRGLTEAFF.

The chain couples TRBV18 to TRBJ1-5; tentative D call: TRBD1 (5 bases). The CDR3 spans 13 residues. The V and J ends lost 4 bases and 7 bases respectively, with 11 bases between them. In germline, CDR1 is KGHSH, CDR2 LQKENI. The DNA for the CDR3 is TGTGCCAGCTCACTGGGGGGAGACCAGCCCCAGCATTTT. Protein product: CASSLGGDQPQHF.

CDR3 nucleotide sequence: TGTGCCAGCAGCCACCATTACACCTCTGGAAACACCATATATTTT. This codes for CASSHHYTSGNTIYF. The chain carries TRBV3-1 (or the pseudogene TRBV3-2) and TRBJ1-3, with D hard to call. The V gene lost 3 bases and the J gene lost 0 bases, with 9 bases spanning the gap. This CDR3 comprises 15 residues. Germline values: CDR1 LGHDT, CDR2 YNNKEL (reference sequence).

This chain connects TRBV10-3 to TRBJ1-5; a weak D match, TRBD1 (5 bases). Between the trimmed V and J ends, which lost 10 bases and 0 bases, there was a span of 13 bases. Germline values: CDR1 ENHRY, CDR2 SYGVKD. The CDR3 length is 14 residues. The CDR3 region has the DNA TGTGCCACTTCCAGGGAATCTAGCAATCAGCCCCAGCATTTT. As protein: CATSRESSNQPQHF.

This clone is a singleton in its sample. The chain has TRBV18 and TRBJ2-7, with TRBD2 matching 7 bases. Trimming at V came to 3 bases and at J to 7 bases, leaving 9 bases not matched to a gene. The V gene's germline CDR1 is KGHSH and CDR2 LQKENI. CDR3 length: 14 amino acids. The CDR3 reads CASSPSGGTREQYV. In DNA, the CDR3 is TGTGCCAGCTCACCTTCGGGGGGAACCCGGGAGCAGTACGTC.

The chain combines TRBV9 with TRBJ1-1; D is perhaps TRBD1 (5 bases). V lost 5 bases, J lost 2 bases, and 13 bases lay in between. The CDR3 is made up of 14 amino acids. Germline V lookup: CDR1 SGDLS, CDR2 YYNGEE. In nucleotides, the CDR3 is TGTGCCAGCAGTGGAGACAGCGACAACACTGAAGCTTTCTTT. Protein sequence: CASSGDSDNTEAFF.

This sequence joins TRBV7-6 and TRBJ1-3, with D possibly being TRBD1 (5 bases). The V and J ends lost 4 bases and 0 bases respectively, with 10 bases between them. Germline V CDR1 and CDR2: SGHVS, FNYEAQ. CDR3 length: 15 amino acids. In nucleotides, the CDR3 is TGTGCCAGCAGCTCTCCGGACAACTCTGGAAACACCATATATTTT. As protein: CASSSPDNSGNTIYF.

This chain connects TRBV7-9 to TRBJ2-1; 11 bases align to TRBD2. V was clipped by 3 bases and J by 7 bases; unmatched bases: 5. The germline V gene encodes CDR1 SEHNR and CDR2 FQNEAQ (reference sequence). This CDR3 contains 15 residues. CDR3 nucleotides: TGTGCCAGCAGCTTCCGGGCTAGCGGGAGGAATGAGCAGTTCTTC. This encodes CASSFRASGRNEQFF.

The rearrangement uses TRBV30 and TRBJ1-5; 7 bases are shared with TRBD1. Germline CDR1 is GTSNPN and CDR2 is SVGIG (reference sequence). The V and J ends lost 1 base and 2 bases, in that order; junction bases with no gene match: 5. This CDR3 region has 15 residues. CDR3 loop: CAWSEGRGGNQPQHF. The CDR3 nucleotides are TGTGCCTGGAGTGAGGGCAGGGGGGGCAATCAGCCCCAGCATTTT.

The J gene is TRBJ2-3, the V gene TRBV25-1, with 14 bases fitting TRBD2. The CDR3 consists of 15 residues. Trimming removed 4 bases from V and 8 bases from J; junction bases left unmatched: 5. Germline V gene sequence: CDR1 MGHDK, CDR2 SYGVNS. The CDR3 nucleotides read TGTGCCAGCAGTGTGGGACTAGCGGGGGTGGGTACGCAGTATTTT. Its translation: CASSVGLAGVGTQYF.

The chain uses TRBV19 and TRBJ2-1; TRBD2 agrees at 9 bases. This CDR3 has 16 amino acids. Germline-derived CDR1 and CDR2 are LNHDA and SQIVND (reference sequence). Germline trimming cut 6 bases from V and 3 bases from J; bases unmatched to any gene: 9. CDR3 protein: CASSPTAGGDYNEQFF. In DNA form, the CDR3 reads TGTGCCAGTAGCCCGACGGCGGGAGGGGACTACAATGAGCAGTTCTTC.

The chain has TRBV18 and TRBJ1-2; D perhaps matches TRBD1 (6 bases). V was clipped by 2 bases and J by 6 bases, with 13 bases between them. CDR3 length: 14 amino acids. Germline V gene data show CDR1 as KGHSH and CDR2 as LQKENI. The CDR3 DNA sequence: TGTGCCAGCTCACCAGCCCTGAACAGGGATGGCTACACCTTC. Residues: CASSPALNRDGYTF.

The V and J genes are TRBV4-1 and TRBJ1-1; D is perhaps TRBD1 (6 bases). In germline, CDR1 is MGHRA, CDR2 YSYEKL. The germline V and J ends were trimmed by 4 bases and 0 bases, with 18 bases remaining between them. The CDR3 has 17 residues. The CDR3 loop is CASSPGTRRNLNTEAFF. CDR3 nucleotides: TGCGCCAGCAGCCCTGGGACACGGCGGAACCTGAACACTGAAGCTTTCTTT.

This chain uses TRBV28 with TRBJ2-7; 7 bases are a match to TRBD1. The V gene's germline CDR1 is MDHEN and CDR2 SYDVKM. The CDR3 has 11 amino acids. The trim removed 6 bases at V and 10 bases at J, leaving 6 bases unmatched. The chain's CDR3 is CASRKRQGQYF. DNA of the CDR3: TGTGCCAGCAGAAAGCGACAGGGTCAGTACTTC.

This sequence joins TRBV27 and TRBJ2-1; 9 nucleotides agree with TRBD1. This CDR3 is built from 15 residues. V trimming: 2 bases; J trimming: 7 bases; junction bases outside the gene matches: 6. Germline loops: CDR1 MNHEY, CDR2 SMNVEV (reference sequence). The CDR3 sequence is CASSLTGGIWNEQFF. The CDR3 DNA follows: TGTGCCAGCAGTTTAACAGGGGGCATATGGAATGAGCAGTTCTTC.

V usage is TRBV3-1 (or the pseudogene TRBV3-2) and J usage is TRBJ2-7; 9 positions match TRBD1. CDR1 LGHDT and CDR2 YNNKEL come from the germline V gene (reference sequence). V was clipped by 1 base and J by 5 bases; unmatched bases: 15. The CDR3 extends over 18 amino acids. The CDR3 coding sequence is TGTGCCAGCAGCCAAGCCTTCAACCCGGGACAGGGTGTCGACGAGCAGTACTTC. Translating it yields CASSQAFNPGQGVDEQYF.

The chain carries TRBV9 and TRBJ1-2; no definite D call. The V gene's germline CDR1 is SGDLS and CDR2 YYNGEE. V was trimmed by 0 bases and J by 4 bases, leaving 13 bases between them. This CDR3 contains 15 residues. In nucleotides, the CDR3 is TGTGCCAGCAGCGTAGAGCCCAAGACTAGCTATGGCTACACCTTC. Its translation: CASSVEPKTSYGYTF.

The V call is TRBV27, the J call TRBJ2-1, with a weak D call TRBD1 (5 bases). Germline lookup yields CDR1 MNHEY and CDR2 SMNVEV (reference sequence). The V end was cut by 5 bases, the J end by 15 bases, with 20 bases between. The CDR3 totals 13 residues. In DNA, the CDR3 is TGTGCCAGCAGTCCTCAGGGCCTGGGGATGGGGTTCTTC. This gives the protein CASSPQGLGMGFF.

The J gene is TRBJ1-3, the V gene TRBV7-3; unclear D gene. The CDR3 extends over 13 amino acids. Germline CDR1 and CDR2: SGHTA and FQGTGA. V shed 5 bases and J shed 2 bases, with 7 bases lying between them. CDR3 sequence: CASSTAAGNTIYF. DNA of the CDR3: TGTGCCAGCAGCACAGCAGCTGGAAACACCATATATTTT.

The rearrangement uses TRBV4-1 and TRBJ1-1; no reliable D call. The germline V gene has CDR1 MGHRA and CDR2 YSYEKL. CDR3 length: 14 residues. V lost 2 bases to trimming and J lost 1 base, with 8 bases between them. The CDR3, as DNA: TGCGCCAGCAGCCAACGGAGGGAGAACACTGAAGCTTTCTTT. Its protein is CASSQRRENTEAFF.

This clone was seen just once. CDR3 in amino acids: CASSPDRELFSGYTF. As DNA, the CDR3 is TGTGCCAGCTCACCCGACAGGGAACTATTTAGTGGCTACACCTTC. The chain recombines TRBV18 with TRBJ1-2; 7 bases fit TRBD1. The CDR3 spans 15 residues. V was clipped by 3 bases and J by 7 bases; unmatched bases: 11. Germline values: CDR1 KGHSH, CDR2 LQKENI.

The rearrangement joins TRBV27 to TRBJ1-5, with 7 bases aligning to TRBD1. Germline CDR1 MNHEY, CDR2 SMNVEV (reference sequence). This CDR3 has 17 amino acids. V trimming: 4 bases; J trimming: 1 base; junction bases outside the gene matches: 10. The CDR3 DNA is TGTGCCAGCAGTTCAGGGGGAATGGATAGGAGCAATCAGCCCCAGCATTTT. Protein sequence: CASSSGGMDRSNQPQHF.

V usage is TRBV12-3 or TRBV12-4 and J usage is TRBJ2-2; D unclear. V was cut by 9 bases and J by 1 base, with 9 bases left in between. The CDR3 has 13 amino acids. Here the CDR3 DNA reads TGTGCCAGTTCCACTGAGAACACCGGGGAGCTGTTTTTT. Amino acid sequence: CASSTENTGELFF.

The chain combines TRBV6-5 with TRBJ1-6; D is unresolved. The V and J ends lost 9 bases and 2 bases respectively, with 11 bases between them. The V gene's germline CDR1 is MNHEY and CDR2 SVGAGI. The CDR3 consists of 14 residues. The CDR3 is CASSREPYNSPLHF. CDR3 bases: TGTGCCAGTTCCCGGGAACCCTATAATTCACCCCTCCACTTT.

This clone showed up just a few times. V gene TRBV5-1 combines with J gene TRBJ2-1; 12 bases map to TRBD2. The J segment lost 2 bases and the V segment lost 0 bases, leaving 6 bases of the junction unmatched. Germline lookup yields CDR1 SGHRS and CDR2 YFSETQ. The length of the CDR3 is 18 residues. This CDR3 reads CASSLAAGLAGPYNEQFF. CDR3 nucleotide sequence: TGCGCCAGCAGCTTGGCTGCGGGACTAGCGGGTCCCTACAATGAGCAGTTCTTC. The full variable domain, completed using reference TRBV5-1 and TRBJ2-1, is KAGVTQTPRYLIKTRGQQVTLSCSPISGHRSVSWYQQTPGQGLQFLFEYFSETQRNKGNFPGRFSGRQFSNSRSEMNVSTLELGDSALYLCASSLAAGLAGPYNEQFFGPGTRLTVL.

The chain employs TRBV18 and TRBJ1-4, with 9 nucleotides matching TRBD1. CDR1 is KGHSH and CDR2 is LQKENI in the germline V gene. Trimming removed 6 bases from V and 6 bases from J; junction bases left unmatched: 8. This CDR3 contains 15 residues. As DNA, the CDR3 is TGTGCCAGCTCCCCGGGACAGGGACTGTATGAAAAACTGTTTTTT. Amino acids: CASSPGQGLYEKLFF.

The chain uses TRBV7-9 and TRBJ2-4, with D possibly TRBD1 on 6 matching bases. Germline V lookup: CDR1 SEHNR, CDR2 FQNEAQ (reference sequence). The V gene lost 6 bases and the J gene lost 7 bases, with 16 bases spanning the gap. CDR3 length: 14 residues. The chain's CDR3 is CASSLSQGWNIQYF. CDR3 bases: TGTGCCAGCAGTTTATCGCAGGGGTGGAACATTCAGTACTTC.